Sequencing of this T cell receptor beta chain was carried out in a study of T cell repertoires in cytomegalovirus infection. TCRdb independently ran MiXCR on the reads; one entry per CDR3 protein. The sample shows fewer than 300,000 distinct CDR3 sequences, about 25% of them seen only once. This TCR came from a human donor in good health (CMV status not recorded). Some clones in this sample may be carry-over from other donors' samples. The sequencing sample was made of PBMCs.

CDR3 in DNA: TGTGCCAGCAGCTTTCGGACAGGGGGGACTGAAGCTTTCTTT. It encodes CASSFRTGGTEAFF. The chain uses TRBV7-2 and TRBJ1-1; 10 bases are shared with TRBD1. V was clipped by 3 bases and J by 5 bases; unmatched bases: 3. The CDR3 contains 14 residues. Germline-derived CDR1 and CDR2 are SGHTA and FQGNSA.